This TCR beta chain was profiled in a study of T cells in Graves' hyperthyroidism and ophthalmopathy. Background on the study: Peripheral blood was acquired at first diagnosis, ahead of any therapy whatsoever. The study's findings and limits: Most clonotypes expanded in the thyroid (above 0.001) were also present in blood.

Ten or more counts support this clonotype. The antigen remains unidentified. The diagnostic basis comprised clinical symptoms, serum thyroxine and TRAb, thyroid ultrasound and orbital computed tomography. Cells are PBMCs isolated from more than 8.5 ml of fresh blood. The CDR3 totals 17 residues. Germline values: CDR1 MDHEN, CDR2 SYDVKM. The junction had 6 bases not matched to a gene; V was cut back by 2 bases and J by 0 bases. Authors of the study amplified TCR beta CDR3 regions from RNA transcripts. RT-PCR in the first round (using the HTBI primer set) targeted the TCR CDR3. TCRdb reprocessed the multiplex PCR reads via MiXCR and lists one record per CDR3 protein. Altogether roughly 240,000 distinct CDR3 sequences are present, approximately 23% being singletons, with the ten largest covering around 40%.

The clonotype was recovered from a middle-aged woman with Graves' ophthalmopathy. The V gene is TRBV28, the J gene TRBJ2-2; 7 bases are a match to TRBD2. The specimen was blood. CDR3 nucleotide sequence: TGTGCCAGCAGTTTAGGGCTAGCGGAATCGAACACCGGGGAGCTGTTTTTT. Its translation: CASSLGLAESNTGELFF.